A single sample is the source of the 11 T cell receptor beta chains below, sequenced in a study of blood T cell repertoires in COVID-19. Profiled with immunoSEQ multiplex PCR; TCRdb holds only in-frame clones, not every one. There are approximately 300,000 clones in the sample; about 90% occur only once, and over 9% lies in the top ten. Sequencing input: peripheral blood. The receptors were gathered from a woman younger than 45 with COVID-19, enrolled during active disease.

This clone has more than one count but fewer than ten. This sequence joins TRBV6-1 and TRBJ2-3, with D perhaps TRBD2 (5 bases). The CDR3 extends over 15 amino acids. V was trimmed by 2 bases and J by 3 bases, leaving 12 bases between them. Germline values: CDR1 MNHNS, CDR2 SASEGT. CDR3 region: CASSENSRTTDTQYF. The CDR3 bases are TGTGCCAGCAGTGAAAATAGCAGGACTACAGATACGCAGTATTTT.

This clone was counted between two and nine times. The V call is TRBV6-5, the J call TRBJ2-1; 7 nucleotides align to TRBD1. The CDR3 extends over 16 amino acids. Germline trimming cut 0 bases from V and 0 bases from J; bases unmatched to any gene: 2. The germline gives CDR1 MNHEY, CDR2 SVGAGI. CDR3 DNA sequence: TGTGCCAGCAGTTACTCGGGACAGTACTCCTACAATGAGCAGTTCTTC. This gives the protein CASSYSGQYSYNEQFF.

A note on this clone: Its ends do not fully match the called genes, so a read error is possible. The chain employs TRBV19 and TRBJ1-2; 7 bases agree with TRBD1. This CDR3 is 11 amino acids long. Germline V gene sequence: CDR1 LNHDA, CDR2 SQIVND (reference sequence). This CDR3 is CASRLQGNLAF. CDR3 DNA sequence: TGTGCCAGTAGACTACAGGGGAATCTCGCCTTC.

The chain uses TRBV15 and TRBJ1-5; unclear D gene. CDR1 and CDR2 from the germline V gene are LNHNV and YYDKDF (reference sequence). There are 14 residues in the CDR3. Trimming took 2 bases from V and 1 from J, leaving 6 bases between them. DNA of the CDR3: TGTGCCACCAGCAGATTACAGAGCAATCAGCCCCAGCATTTT. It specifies CATSRLQSNQPQHF. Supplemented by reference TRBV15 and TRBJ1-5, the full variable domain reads DAMVIQNPRYQVTQFGKPVTLSCSQTLNHNVMYWYQQKSSQAPKLLFHYYDKDFNNEADTPDNFQSRRPNTSFCFLDIRSPGLGDTAMYLCATSRLQSNQPQHFGDGTRLSIL.

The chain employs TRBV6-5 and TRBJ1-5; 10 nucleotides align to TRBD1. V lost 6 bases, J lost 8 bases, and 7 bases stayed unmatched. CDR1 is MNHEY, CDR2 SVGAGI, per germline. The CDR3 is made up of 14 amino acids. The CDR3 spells CASSTTGGNEPQHF. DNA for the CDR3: TGTGCCAGCAGCACGACAGGGGGCAACGAGCCCCAGCATTTT.

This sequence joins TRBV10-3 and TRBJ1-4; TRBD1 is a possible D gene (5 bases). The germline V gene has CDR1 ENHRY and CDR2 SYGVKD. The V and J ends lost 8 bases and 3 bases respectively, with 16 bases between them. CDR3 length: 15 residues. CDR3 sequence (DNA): TGTGCCATCCGCAATTCGGGGGATCCTAATGAAAAACTGTTTTTT. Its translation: CAIRNSGDPNEKLFF.

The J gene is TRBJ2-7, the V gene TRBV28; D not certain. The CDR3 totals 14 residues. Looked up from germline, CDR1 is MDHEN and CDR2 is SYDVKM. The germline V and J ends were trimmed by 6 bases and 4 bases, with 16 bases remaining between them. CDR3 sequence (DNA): TGTGCCAGCAGACGGTCTAGGCCCGGGTACGAGCAGTACTTC. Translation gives CASRRSRPGYEQYF.

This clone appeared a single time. CDR3: CASSHGQLETQYF. In DNA form, the CDR3 reads TGTGCCAGCAGTCATGGACAGCTGGAGACCCAGTACTTC. This chain links TRBV27 with TRBJ2-5, with D perhaps matching TRBD1 (6 bases). Per germline, CDR1 MNHEY and CDR2 SMNVEV (reference sequence). The CDR3 consists of 13 residues. V lost 5 bases to trimming and J lost 5 bases, with 12 bases between them.

The CDR3 protein is CASSKQGSETQYF. CDR3 DNA sequence: TGTGCCAGCAGTAAACAGGGGTCAGAGACCCAGTACTTC. The rearrangement uses TRBV12-3 or TRBV12-4 and TRBJ2-5; 7 bases align to TRBD1. The CDR3 sequence is 13 residues long. With V trimmed by 5 bases and J by 4 bases, 4 bases remained unmatched.

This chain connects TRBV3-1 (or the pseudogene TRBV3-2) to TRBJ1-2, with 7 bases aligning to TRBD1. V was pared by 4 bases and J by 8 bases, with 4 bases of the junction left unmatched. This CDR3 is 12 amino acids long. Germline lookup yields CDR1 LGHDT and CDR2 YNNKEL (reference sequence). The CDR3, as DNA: TGTGCCAGCAGCCGGACAGGCGGCGGCTACACCTTC. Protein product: CASSRTGGGYTF.

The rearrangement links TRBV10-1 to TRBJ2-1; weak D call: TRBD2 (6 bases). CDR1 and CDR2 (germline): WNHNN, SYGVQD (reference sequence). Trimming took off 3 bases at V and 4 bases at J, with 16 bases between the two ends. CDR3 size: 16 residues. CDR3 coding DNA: TGCGCCAGCAGTGAAATAGGTAGCGGCTTATACAATGAGCAGTTCTTC. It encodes CASSEIGSGLYNEQFF.